One and the same sample provided the 12 T cell receptor beta chains below, sequenced in a study of T cells in Graves' hyperthyroidism and ophthalmopathy. Amplification of TCR beta CDR3 regions used RNA as the template. An initial round of RT-PCR targeting the TCR CDR3 relied on the HTBI primer set. TCRdb reprocessed the multiplex PCR reads with MiXCR, giving one entry per CDR3 protein. The table has 450,000 to 600,000 distinct CDR3 sequences, less than 20% seen once. Sample: blood. The receptor set was obtained from a man aged 35 to 55 with Graves' ophthalmopathy.

The gene calls are TRBV12-3 or TRBV12-4 and TRBJ2-3; the D call may be TRBD1 or TRBD2 (5 bases each). V was trimmed by 3 bases and J by 1 base, leaving 11 bases between them. This CDR3 contains 15 residues. The CDR3 is CASSFVRGGTDTQYF. In DNA form, the CDR3 reads TGTGCCAGCAGTTTCGTGAGGGGAGGCACAGATACGCAGTATTTT.

This clonotype came up many times. This chain connects TRBV2 to TRBJ2-5; TRBD2 might be the D (5 bases). V lost 5 bases and J lost 1, with 11 bases in between. This CDR3 is 14 amino acids long. The germline V gene has CDR1 SNHLY and CDR2 FYNNEI. The CDR3 sequence is CASSPPTSQETQYF. CDR3 in DNA: TGTGCCAGCAGTCCTCCCACTAGCCAAGAGACCCAGTACTTC.

Notes on this clonotype: Since a much larger clone is just one base distant, this may be a read error. V gene TRBV27 combines with J gene TRBJ2-1; unclear D gene. The DNA end is a closer match to TRBJ2-7, so the J assignment may be wrong. CDR3 length: 15 residues. CDR1 MNHEY and CDR2 SMNVEV come from the germline V gene (reference sequence). The CDR3 loop reads CASSSESSSYNEQYF. In nucleotides, the CDR3 is TGTGCCAGCAGTTCCGAGTCGAGCTCCTACAATGAGCAGTACTTC.

This clonotype was picked up one time. The chain carries TRBV29-1 and TRBJ1-3, with D possibly TRBD1 on 5 matching bases. Trimming took 3 bases from V and 0 from J, leaving 12 bases between them. Germline V gene data show CDR1 as SQVTM and CDR2 as ANQGSEA. The CDR3 length is 15 residues. CDR3 sequence: CSVETAIVSGNTIYF. The CDR3 bases are TGCAGCGTTGAGACAGCTATTGTCTCTGGAAACACCATATATTTT.

A few counts support this clonotype. The chain is built from TRBV20-1 and TRBJ1-1, with D unresolved. V shed 8 bases and J shed 1 base, with 17 bases lying between them. CDR3 size: 14 residues. The germline CDR1 and CDR2 sequences are DFQATT and SNEGSKA (reference sequence). CDR3 protein: CSPRAGRGNTEAFF. Written as DNA, the CDR3 is TGCAGTCCTCGCGCAGGAAGAGGGAACACTGAAGCTTTCTTT.

The chain is built from TRBV6-2 or TRBV6-3 and TRBJ2-3, with TRBD1 identical over 7 bases. This CDR3 region has 14 residues. J was trimmed by 8 bases and V by 5 bases; bases with no gene match: 10. The germline CDR1 and CDR2 sequences are MNHEY and SVGEGT. The CDR3, as DNA: TGTGCCAGCAGTCACCGGGACAGAGGGGGTACGCAGTATTTT. Amino acids: CASSHRDRGGTQYF.

This clonotype has a count of ten or more. This chain links TRBV20-1 with TRBJ2-3, with D tentatively TRBD1 or TRBD2 (5 bases each). There are 14 residues in the CDR3. V was trimmed by 6 bases and J by 3 bases, leaving 16 bases between them. Looked up from germline, CDR1 is DFQATT and CDR2 is SNEGSKA (reference sequence). The CDR3 nucleotides read TGCAGTGCCCGACCTGGGGGACGTACAGATACGCAGTATTTT. Residues: CSARPGGRTDTQYF.

J is TRBJ2-7 and V is TRBV5-4, with 11 bases identical to TRBD2. CDR3 length equals 15 residues. CDR1 is SGHNT and CDR2 is YYREEE in the germline V gene (reference sequence). The ends lost 1 base at V and 5 bases at J; junction bases unmatched: 5. CDR3 residues: CASSLRLAGGDEQYF. In DNA, the CDR3 is TGTGCCAGCAGCTTGAGGCTAGCGGGGGGTGACGAGCAGTACTTC.

This clonotype occurred a few times. The CDR3 bases are TGTGCCAGCAGCTTTGGACTAGCGGAGGCCCAGTACTTC. Protein sequence: CASSFGLAEAQYF. The genes are TRBV7-2 and TRBJ2-5, with TRBD2 matching over 10 bases. In germline, CDR1 is SGHTA, CDR2 FQGNSA. V lost 3 bases to trimming and J lost 9 bases; unmatched junction nucleotides: 4. The CDR3 is 13 residues long.

This clonotype was counted many times. Written as DNA, the CDR3 is TGTGCCAGCAGCCAAGATTTGGGACTAAGCACAGATACGCAGTATTTT. Translated: CASSQDLGLSTDTQYF. The genes are TRBV3-1 and TRBJ2-3; 7 bases fit TRBD2. This CDR3 is built from 16 residues. Germline loops: CDR1 LGHDT, CDR2 YNNKEL (reference sequence). The V gene end was trimmed by 0 bases and the J gene end by 0 bases; junction bases not matched to a gene: 3.

This clonotype was detected many times. The chain's CDR3 is CASSRAGLQETQYF. As DNA, the CDR3 is TGTGCCAGCAGCCGCGCAGGGCTCCAAGAGACCCAGTACTTC. The chain combines TRBV5-6 with TRBJ2-5; maybe TRBD1 (5 bases). This CDR3 has 14 amino acids. Trimming removed 4 bases at V and 1 base at J, with 11 bases between. The germline gives CDR1 SGHDT, CDR2 YYEEEE.

The V and J genes are TRBV6-1 and TRBJ2-7; no clear D gene. The CDR3 has 14 residues. V was pared by 6 bases and J by 3 bases, with 15 bases between. Germline V lookup: CDR1 MNHNS, CDR2 SASEGT. The CDR3 spells CASSRGGVFYEQYF. The CDR3 coding sequence is TGTGCCAGCAGCCGTGGTGGGGTATTCTACGAGCAGTACTTC.